The 3 T cell receptor beta chains presented below share a single source sample, sequenced in a study of memory CD4+ T cells and cytomegalovirus serostatus. The method was immunoSEQ multiplex PCR; TCRdb's version includes in-frame clones alone and lacks a portion of them. The sample lists fewer than 50,000 clones; around three quarters were seen once. The sort gate was single viable CD3+CD4+CD8-CD45RO+ cells for memory CD4+ T cells. The sequencing sample was made of memory CD4+ T cells from blood. The receptors shown here come from an adult in good health and CMV-seronegative.

V and J are TRBV4-2 and TRBJ2-3; D unresolved. Looked up from germline, CDR1 is LGHNA and CDR2 is YNFKEQ. V gave up 3 bases and J gave up 7 bases, with 11 bases separating them. The CDR3 is made up of 13 amino acids. CDR3 nucleotide sequence: TGTGCCAGCAGCCAGAGATTGGAGAATACGCAGTATTTT. Its protein product is CASSQRLENTQYF.

This chain uses TRBV18 with TRBJ2-3, with 10 positions matching TRBD2. Germline CDR1 reads KGHSH; CDR2 reads LQKENI. The CDR3 runs to 16 residues. The V segment lost 6 bases and the J segment 4 bases; nucleotides outside the gene matches: 10. The CDR3 bases are TGTGCCAGCTCGTTCACCGGGACTAGCGATTCAGATACGCAGTATTTT. It translates to CASSFTGTSDSDTQYF.

The V and J genes are TRBV11-2 and TRBJ1-2; D unclear. V was shortened by 1 base and J by 8 bases, with 14 bases between the two germline ends. The CDR3 loop spans 14 amino acids. Per germline, CDR1 SGHAT and CDR2 FQNNGV. The CDR3 loop is CASSLALLGGGYTF. The DNA of the CDR3 is TGTGCCAGCAGCTTAGCCCTGCTTGGCGGCGGCTACACCTTC.